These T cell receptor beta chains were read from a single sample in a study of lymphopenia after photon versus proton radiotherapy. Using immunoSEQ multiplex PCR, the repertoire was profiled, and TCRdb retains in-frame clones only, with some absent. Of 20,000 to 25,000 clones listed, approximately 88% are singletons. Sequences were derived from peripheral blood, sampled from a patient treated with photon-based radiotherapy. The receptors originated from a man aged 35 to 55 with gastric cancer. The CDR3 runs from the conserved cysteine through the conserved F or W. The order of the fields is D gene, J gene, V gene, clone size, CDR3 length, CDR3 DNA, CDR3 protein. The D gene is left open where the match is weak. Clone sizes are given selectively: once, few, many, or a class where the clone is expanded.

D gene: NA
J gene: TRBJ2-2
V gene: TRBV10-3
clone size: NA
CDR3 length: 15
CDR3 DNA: TGTGCCATCAGTGGGCTAGCGATGAACACCGGGGAGCTGTTTTTT
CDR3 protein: CAISGLAMNTGELFF

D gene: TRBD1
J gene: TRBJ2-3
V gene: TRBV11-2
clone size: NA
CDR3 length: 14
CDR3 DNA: TGTGCCAGCAGCCCAGAGACAGGGGGGGATACGCAGTATTTT
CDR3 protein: CASSPETGGDTQYF

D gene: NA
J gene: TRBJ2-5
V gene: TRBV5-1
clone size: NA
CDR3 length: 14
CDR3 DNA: TGCGCCAGCATCAGGAGGGGGGAGGAAGAGACCCAGTACTTC
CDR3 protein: CASIRRGEEETQYF

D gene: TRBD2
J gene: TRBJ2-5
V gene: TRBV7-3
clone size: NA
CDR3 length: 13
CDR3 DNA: TGTGCCAGCGGGCCGGGGGGACAAGAGACCCAGTACTTC
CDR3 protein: CASGPGGQETQYF

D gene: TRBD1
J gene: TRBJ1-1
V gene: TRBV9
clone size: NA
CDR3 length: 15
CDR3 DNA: TGTGCCAGCAGCGTAGAGACAGGGGAATACACTGAAGCTTTCTTT
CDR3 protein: CASSVETGEYTEAFF

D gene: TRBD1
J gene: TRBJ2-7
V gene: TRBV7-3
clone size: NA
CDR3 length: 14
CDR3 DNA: TGTGCCAGCAGCTTAAACAGGGGAAGCTACGAGCAGTACTTC
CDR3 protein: CASSLNRGSYEQYF

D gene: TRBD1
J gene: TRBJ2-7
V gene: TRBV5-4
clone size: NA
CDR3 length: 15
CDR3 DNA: TGTGCCAGCAGCACCTTGACAGGGGCCTCCTACGAGCAGTACTTC
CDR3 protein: CASSTLTGASYEQYF

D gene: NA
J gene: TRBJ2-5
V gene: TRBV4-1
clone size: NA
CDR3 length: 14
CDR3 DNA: TGCGCCAGCAGCCAAGGGAAAGCCGAAGAGACCCAGTACTTC
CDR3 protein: CASSQGKAEETQYF

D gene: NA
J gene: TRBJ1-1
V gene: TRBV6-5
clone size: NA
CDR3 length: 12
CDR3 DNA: TGTGCCAGCAGTTCTACAGGTGAATTTGCTTTCTTT
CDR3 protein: CASSSTGEFAFF

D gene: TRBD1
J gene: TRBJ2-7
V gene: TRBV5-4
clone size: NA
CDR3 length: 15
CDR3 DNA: TGTGCCAGCAGCCCGGGACAGGGGCAAACCTACGAGCAGTACTTC
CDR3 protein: CASSPGQGQTYEQYF

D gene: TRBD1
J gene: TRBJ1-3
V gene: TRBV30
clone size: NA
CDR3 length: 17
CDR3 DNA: TGTGCCTGGAGTCGTCCCCGGGACAGGGGGACTGGAAACACCATATATTTT
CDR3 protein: CAWSRPRDRGTGNTIYF

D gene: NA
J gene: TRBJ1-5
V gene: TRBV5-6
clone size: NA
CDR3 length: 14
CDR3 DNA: TGTGCCAGCAGCGGGAGATTCAGCAATCAGCCCCAGCATTTT
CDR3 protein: CASSGRFSNQPQHF

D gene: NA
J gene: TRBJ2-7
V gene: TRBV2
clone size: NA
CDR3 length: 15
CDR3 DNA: TGTGCCAGCAGTGACTTAGCCGGCGGGGAGTACGAGCAGTACTTC
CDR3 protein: CASSDLAGGEYEQYF

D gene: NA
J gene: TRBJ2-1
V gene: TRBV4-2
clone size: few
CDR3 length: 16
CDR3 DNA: TGTGCCAGCAGCCAAGCCCCGCCTGGTACCTACAATGAGCAGTTCTTC
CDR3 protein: CASSQAPPGTYNEQFF

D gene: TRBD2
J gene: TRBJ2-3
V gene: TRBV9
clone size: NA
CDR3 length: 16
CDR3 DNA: TGTGCCAGCAGCACCAGGGCGGCGGGGGGCACAGATACGCAGTATTTT
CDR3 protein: CASSTRAAGGTDTQYF

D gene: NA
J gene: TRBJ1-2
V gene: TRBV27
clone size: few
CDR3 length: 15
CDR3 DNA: TGTGCCAGCAGTTTTCTGACGGGGAGGCTGGATGGCTACACCTTC
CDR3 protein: CASSFLTGRLDGYTF

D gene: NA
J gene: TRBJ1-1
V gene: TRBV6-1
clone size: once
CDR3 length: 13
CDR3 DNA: TGTGCCAGCAGACCCGAGGTAAACACTGAAGCTTTCTTT
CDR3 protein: CASRPEVNTEAFF

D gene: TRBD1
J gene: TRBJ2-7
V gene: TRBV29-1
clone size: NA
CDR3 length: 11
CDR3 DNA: TGCAGCGTACAGGGGGACTACGAGCAGTACTTC
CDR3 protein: CSVQGDYEQYF

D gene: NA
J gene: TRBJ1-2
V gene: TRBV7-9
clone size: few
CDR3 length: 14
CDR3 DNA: TGTGCCAGCAGCTTATCGACGGGATACGATGGCTACACCTTC
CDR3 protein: CASSLSTGYDGYTF

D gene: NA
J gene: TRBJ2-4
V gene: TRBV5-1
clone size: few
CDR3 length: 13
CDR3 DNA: TGCGCCAGCAGCTTCCCAGGGGAAAACATTCAGTACTTC
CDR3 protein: CASSFPGENIQYF

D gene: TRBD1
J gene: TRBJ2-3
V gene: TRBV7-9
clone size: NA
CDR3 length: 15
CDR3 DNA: TGTGCCAGCAGCTTGGTCCGACAGGGCGGAGATACGCAGTATTTT
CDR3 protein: CASSLVRQGGDTQYF

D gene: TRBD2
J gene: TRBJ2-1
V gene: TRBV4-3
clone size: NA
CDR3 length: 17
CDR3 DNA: TGCGCCAGCAGCCAAGATTGGTTACAGCGGGAGGTCAATGAGCAGTTCTTC
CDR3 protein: CASSQDWLQREVNEQFF

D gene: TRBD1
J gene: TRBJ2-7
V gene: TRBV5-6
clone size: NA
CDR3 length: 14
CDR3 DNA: TGTGCCAGCAGCTTGGGGACAGGTCTCTACGGGCAGTACTTC
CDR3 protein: CASSLGTGLYGQYF

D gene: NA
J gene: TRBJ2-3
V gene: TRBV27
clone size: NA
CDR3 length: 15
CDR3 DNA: TGTGCCAGCAGCCCGGTACGATTCACCACAGATACGCAGTATTTT
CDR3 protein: CASSPVRFTTDTQYF

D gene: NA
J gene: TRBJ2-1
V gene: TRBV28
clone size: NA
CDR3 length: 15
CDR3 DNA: TGTGCCAGCAGTCCCACAGGGAGCTCCTACAATGAGCAGTTCTTC
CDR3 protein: CASSPTGSSYNEQFF

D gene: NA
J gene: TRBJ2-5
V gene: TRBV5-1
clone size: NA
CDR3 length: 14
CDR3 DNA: TGCGCCAGCAGCGCGTCCACCGACCAAGAGACCCAGTACTTC
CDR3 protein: CASSASTDQETQYF

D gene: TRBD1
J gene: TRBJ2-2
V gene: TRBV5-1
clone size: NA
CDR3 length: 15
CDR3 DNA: TGCGCCAGCAGCAGGACAGGGGCGGACACCGGGGAGCTGTTTTTT
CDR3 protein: CASSRTGADTGELFF

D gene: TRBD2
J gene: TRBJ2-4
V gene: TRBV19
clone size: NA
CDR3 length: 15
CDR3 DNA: TGTGCCAGTAGTATAGAGCGGGGGGGTTTAAACATTCAGTACTTC
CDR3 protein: CASSIERGGLNIQYF

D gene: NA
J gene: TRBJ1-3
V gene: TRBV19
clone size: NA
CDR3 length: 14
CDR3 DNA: TGTGCCAGCCGGACCCCGCGGACTGGAAACACCATATATTTT
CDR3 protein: CASRTPRTGNTIYF

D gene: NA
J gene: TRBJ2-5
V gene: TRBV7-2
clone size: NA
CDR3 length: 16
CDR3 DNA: TGTGCCAGCAGTTCTCACACCGGACTATCACAAGAGACCCAGTACTTC
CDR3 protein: CASSSHTGLSQETQYF

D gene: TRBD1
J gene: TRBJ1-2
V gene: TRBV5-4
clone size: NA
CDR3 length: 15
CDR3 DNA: TGTGCCAGCAGCTCTGGACAGGGGGCCCTTTATGGCTACACCTTC
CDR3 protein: CASSSGQGALYGYTF

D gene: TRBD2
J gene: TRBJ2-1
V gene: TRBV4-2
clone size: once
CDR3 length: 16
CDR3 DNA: TGTGCCAGCAGCCTACTAGCGGGGGGCTCCTACAATGAGCAGTTCTTC
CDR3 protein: CASSLLAGGSYNEQFF

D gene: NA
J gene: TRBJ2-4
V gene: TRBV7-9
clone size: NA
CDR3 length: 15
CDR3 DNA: TGTGCCAGCAGCTTAGCTCGCCAGGGCGGTGACATTCAGTACTTC
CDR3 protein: CASSLARQGGDIQYF

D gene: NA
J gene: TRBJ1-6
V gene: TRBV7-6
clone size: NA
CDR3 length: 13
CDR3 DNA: TGTGCCAGCAGGAAGTCAGAGAATTCACCCCTCCACTTT
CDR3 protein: CASRKSENSPLHF

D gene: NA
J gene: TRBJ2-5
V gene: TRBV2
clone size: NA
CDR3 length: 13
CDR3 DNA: TGTGCCAGCAATCGGGCGCGGCAAGAGACCCAGTACTTC
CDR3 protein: CASNRARQETQYF

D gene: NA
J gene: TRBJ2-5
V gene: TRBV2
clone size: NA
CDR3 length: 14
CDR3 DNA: TGTGCCAGCAGCAGGACAGCCGGTGGAGAGACCCAGTACTTC
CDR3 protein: CASSRTAGGETQYF

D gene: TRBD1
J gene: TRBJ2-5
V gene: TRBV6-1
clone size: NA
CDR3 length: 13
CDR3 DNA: TGTGCCAGCAGGACAGGGAACCAAGAGACCCAGTACTTC
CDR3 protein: CASRTGNQETQYF

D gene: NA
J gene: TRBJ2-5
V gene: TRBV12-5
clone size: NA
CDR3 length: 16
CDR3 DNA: TGTGCTAGTGGTTTGGTATTCAGGCAGGGACTGGAGACCCAGTACTTC
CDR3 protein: CASGLVFRQGLETQYF

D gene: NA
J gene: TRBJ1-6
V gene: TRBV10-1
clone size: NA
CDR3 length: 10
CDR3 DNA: TGCGCCAGCAGTGGCTCACCCCTCCACTTT
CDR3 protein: CASSGSPLHF

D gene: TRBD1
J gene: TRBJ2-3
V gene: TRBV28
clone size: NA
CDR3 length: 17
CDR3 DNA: TGTGCCACCCCCCCGGACAGGGGTCAGTTTAGCACAGATACGCAGTATTTT
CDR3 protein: CATPPDRGQFSTDTQYF

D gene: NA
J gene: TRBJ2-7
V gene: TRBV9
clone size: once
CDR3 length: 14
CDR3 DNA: TGTGCCAGCAGCCCGCAGACAGATCCCTACGAGCAGTACTTC
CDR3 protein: CASSPQTDPYEQYF

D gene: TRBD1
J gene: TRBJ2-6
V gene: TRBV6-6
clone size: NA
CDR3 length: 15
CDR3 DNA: TGTGCCAGCAGCCGGACAGGGGCGGGGGCCAACGTCCTGACTTTC
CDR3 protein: CASSRTGAGANVLTF

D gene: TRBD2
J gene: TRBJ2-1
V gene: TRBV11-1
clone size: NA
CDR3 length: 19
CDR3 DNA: TGTGCCAGCAGCTCTGGGACAGTGCTAGCGGGGGGGCGAGACAATGAGCAGTTCTTC
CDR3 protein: CASSSGTVLAGGRDNEQFF

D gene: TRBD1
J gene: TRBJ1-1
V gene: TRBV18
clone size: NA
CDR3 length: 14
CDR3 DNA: TGTGCCAGCTCACCCACAGGGGGAGTCACTGAAGCTTTCTTT
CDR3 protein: CASSPTGGVTEAFF

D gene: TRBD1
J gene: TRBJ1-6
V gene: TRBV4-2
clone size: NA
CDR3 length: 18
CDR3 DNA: TGTGCCAGCAGCCTTAGACAGGGGCCGAGCTCCTATAATTCACCCCTCCACTTT
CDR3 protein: CASSLRQGPSSYNSPLHF

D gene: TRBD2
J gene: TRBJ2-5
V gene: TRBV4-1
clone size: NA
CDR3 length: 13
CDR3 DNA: TGCGCCAGCAGCCGCGGGGGGCTGGAGACCCAGTACTTC
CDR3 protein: CASSRGGLETQYF

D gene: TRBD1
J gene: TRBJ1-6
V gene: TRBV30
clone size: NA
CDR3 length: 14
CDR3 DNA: TGTGCCTGGACAGGGGGCTCCTATAATTCACCCCTCCACTTT
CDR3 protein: CAWTGGSYNSPLHF

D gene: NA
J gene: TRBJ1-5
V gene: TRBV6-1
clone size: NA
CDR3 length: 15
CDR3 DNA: TGTGCCAGCAGTGTCCAGGACGGCGGTAATCAGCCCCAGCATTTT
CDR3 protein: CASSVQDGGNQPQHF

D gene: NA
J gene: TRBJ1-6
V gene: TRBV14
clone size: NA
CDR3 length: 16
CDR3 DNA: TGTGCCAGCAGCCAAGATTCGGCCCAGGGTGGCTCACCCCTCCACTTT
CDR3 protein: CASSQDSAQGGSPLHF

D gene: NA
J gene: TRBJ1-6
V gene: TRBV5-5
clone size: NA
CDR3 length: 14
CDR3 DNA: TGTGCCAGCAAACCCCGGGCCCCGGGGTCACCCCTCCACTTT
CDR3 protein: CASKPRAPGSPLHF

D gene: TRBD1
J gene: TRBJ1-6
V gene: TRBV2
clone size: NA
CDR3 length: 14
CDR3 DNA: TGTGCCAGCACCTTGACAGGGTCCAGATCACCCCTCCACTTT
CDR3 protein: CASTLTGSRSPLHF

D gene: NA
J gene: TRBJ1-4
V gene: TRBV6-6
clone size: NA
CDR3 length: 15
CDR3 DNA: TGTGCCAGCAGTACGTTGACAGCAACTAATGAAAAACTGTTTTTT
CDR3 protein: CASSTLTATNEKLFF

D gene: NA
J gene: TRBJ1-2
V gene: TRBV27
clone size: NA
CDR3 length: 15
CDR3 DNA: TGTGCCAGCAGCCCGACCGGGGCAGGCCACTATGGCTACACCTTC
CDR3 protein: CASSPTGAGHYGYTF